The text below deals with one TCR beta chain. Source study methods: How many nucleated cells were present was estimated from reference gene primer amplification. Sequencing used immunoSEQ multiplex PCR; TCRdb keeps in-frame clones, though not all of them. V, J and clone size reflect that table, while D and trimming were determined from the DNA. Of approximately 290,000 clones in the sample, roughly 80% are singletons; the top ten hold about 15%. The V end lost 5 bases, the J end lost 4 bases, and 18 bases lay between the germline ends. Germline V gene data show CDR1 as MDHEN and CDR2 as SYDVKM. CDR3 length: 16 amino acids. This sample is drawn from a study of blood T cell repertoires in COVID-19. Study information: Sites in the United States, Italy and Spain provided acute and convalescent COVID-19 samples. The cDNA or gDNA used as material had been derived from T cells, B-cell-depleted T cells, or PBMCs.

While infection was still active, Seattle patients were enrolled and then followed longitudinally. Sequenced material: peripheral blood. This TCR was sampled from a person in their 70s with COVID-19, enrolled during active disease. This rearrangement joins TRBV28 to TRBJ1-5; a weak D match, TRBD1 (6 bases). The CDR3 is CASSVRYRDGNQPQHF. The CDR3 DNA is TGTGCCAGCAGTGTCCGCTACAGGGACGGGAATCAGCCCCAGCATTTT.